This record looks at one T cell receptor (beta chain) sequence and its context. The protocol was immunoSEQ multiplex PCR, while the TCRdb copy is restricted to in-frame clones and leaves out a portion. The sample lists around 320,000 clones; around nine tenths were seen once. This CDR3 has 15 amino acids. Germline V CDR1 and CDR2: SGHVS, FQNEAQ. V lost 3 bases, J lost 1 base, and 5 bases stayed unmatched. As to treatment: about 20 received Ad26.COV2.S at low or high dose, single or two shots; 5 received placebo; per-sample allocation not given. Samples came from day 63 after the first vaccine or placebo injection. An 18-55-year-old adult in Boston served as donor. The data belong to a study of Ad26.COV2.S vaccination and SARS-CoV-2 variants. For the study at large: Enrolled in COV1001, the donor was in the Ad26.COV2.S trial arm, which received the vaccine. Once, or twice with 56 days between doses, Ad26.COV2.S was given intramuscularly.

This TCR was sampled from a person aged 18 to 59 who received the Ad26.COV2.S COVID-19 vaccine or a placebo. The gene calls are TRBV7-8 and TRBJ1-1; 7 bases line up with TRBD1. Sequencing used peripheral blood, obtained in a trial of Ad26.COV2.S vaccine versus placebo. The CDR3 reads CASSFNRGQNTEAFF. The CDR3 DNA reads TGTGCCAGCAGCTTTAACAGGGGACAGAACACTGAAGCTTTCTTT.